These 5 T cell receptor beta chains came from one sample sequenced in a study of OX40 agonist ivuxolimab in advanced cancers. Measured with immunoSEQ multiplex PCR; TCRdb has only the in-frame clones, and not every one. Counted here are 23,000 or so clones, roughly 79% occurring once; the ten biggest clones make up about 2%. The source material was CD4+ or CD8+ T cells sorted from blood, sampled in a trial of the OX40 agonist ivuxolimab. All receptors come from an adult with an advanced solid tumor such as melanoma, head and neck, liver or kidney cancer.

The V and J genes are TRBV7-3 and TRBJ2-7, with D tentatively TRBD2 (5 bases). Trimming cost V 6 bases and J 0 bases, with 9 bases left between them. Germline CDR1 is SGHTA and CDR2 is FQGTGA. The CDR3 runs to 13 residues. The CDR3 DNA reads as TGTGCCAGCAGTTCGGGGAACTCCTACGAGCAGTACTTC. The encoded protein is CASSSGNSYEQYF.

The chain carries TRBV4-2 and TRBJ2-5; TRBD2 matches 7 bases. The CDR3 runs to 16 residues. V lost 0 bases and J lost 4; bases outside the gene matches: 8. Germline-derived CDR1 and CDR2 are LGHNA and YNFKEQ. As DNA, the CDR3 is TGTGCCAGCAGCCAAGATGGATTTGCGGGAGCAGAGACCCAGTACTTC. Its translation: CASSQDGFAGAETQYF.

The chain carries TRBV19 and TRBJ2-1, with 7 bases that match TRBD2. The CDR3 totals 13 residues. The trim removed 5 bases at V and 5 bases at J, leaving 3 bases unmatched. In germline, CDR1 is LNHDA, CDR2 SQIVND (reference sequence). CDR3 region: CASSPAGDNEQFF. As DNA, the CDR3 is TGTGCCAGTAGTCCCGCGGGGGACAATGAGCAGTTCTTC.

The chain has TRBV7-3 and TRBJ1-2; 7 nucleotides align to TRBD1. The trim removed 1 base at V and 6 bases at J, leaving 2 bases unmatched. Germline CDR1 reads SGHTA; CDR2 reads FQGTGA. The CDR3 loop spans 13 amino acids. The CDR3 DNA reads as TGTGCCAGCAGCTTAAGCAGGGGGGATGGCTACACCTTC. Amino acid sequence: CASSLSRGDGYTF.

CDR3 in DNA: TGTGCCAGCAGCCCTGGGACTACTAGCGGGAACGTCCAAGAGACCCAGTACTTC. This gives the protein CASSPGTTSGNVQETQYF. V is TRBV7-9 and J is TRBJ2-5, with 10 bases identical to TRBD2. The CDR3 is 18 residues long. Trimming took 5 bases from V and 1 from J; bases not matched to a gene: 13. The germline gives CDR1 SEHNR, CDR2 FQNEAQ (reference sequence). Full variable domain (rest looked up from reference TRBV7-9 and TRBJ2-5): DTGVSQNPRHKITKRGQNVTFRCDPISEHNRLYWYRQTLGQGPEFLTYFQNEAQLEKSRLLSDRFSAERPKGSFSTLEIQRTEQGDSAMYLCASSPGTTSGNVQETQYFGPGTRLLVL.